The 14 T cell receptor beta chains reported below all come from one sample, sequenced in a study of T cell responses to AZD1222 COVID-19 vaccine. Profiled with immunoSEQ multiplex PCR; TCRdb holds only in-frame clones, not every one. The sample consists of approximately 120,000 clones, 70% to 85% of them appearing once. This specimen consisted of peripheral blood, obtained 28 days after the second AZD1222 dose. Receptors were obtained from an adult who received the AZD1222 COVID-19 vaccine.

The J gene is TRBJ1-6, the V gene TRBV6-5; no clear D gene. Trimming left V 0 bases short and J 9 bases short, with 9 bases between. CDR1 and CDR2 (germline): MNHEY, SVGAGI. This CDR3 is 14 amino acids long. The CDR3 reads CASSYSEASSPLHF. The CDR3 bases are TGTGCCAGCAGTTACTCGGAGGCCAGTTCACCCCTCCACTTT.

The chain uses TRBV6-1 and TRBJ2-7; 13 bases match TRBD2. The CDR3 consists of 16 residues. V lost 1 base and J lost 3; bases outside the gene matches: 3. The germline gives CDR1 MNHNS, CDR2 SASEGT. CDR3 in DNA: TGTGCCAGCAGTGAAGGACTAGCGGGGGGCAGCTACGAGCAGTACTTC. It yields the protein CASSEGLAGGSYEQYF.

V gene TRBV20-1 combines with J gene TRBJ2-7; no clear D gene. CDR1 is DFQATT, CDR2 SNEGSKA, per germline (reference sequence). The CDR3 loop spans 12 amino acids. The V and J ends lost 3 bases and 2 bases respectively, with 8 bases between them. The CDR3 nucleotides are TGCAGTGCTAGTCCAGACCCCTACGAGCAGTACTTC. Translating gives CSASPDPYEQYF.

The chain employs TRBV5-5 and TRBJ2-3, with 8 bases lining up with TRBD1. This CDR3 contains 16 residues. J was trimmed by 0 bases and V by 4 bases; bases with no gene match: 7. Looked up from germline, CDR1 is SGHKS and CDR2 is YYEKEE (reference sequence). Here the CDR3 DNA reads TGTGCCAGCAGCAGGGGACAGGACTCTAGCACAGATACGCAGTATTTT. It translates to CASSRGQDSSTDTQYF.

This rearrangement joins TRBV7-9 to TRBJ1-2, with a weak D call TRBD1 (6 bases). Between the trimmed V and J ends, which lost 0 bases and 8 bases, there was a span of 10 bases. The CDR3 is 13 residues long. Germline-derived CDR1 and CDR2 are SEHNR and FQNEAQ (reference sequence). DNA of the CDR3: TGTGCCAGCAGCTTAGCCAACGGGGGCGGCTACACCTTC. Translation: CASSLANGGGYTF.

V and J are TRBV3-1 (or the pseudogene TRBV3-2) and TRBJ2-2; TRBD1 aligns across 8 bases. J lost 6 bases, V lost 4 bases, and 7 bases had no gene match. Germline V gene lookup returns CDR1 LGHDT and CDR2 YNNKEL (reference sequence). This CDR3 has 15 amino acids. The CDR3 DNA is TGTGCCAGCAGCCCCGGACAGGGACGGCCCGGGGAGCTGTTTTTT. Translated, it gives CASSPGQGRPGELFF.

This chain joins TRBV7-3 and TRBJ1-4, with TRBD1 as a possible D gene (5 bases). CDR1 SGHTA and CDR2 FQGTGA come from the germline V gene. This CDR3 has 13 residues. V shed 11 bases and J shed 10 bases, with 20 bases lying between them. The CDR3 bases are TGTGCCGGGGGTTTGTCGCGGGTGCCAAAACTGTTTTTT. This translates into CAGGLSRVPKLFF.

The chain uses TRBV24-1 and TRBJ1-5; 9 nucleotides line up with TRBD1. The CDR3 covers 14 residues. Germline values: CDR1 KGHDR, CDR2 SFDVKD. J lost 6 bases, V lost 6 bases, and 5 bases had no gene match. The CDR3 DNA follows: TGTGCCACCAGTCCGGGACAGGGAATTCAGCCCCAGCATTTT. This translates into CATSPGQGIQPQHF.

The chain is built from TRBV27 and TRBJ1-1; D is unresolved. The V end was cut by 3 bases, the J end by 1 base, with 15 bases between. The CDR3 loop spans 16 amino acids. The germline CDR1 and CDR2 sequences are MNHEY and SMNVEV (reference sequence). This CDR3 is CASSFRGRRPNTEAFF. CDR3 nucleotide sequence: TGTGCCAGCAGTTTTCGCGGGAGACGACCGAACACTGAAGCTTTCTTT.

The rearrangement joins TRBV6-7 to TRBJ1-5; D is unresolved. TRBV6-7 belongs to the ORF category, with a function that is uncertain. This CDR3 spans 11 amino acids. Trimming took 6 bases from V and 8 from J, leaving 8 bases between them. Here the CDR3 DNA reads TGTGCCAGCAGACCTGTGGAGCCCCAGCATTTT. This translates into CASRPVEPQHF.

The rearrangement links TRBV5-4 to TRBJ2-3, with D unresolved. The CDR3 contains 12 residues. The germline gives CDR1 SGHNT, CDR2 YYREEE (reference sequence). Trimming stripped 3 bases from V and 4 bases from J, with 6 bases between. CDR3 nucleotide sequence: TGTGCCAGCAGCTATGTATCAGATACGCAGTATTTT. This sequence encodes CASSYVSDTQYF.

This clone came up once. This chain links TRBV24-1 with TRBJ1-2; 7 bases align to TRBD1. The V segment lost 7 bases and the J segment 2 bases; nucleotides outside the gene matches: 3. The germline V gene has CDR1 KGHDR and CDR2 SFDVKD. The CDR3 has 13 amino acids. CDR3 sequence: CATRDRDNYGYTF. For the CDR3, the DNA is TGTGCCACCAGAGACAGGGACAACTATGGCTACACCTTC.

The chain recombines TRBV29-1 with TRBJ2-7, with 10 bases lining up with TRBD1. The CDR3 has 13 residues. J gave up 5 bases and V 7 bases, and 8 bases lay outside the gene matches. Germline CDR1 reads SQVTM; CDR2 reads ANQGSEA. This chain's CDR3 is CSARTGGVNEQYF. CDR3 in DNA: TGCAGCGCCCGGACAGGGGGAGTCAACGAGCAGTACTTC.

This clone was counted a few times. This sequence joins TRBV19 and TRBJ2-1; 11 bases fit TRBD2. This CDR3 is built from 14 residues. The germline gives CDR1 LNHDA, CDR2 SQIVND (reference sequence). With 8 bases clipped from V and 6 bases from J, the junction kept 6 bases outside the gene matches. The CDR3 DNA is TGTGCCAGTTATTATAGCGGGGGGGCCAATGAGCAGTTCTTC. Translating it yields CASYYSGGANEQFF.